These 7 T cell receptor beta chains share one sample of origin, sequenced in a study of shared clonotypes between healthy human individuals. Clones were read by immunoSEQ multiplex PCR, and TCRdb kept only the in-frame ones, dropping some. The sample includes about 1.5 million clones, 96% of them seen just once. The sequenced material came from naive CD4+ T cells sorted from blood. Documented subset: CD45RA+ positively selected. These receptor sequences come from a man younger than 40 in good health.

This clone is a singleton in its sample. At the DNA level, this CDR3 is encoded by other sequences in the same sample as well. V is TRBV5-1 and J is TRBJ2-5; D remains ambiguous. The germline gives CDR1 SGHRS, CDR2 YFSETQ. Trimming stripped 0 bases from V and 2 bases from J, with 5 bases between. CDR3 length equals 13 residues. CDR3: CASSLARQETQYF. The CDR3 bases are TGCGCCAGCAGCTTGGCCAGGCAAGAGACCCAGTACTTC.

V gene TRBV20-1 combines with J gene TRBJ2-1, with D unclear. Trimming removed 3 bases from V and 15 bases from J, with 15 bases in between. The germline V gene has CDR1 DFQATT and CDR2 SNEGSKA (reference sequence). This CDR3 contains 11 residues. The CDR3 region is CSASVTDQTFF. CDR3 DNA sequence: TGCAGTGCTAGTGTTACGGACCAGACGTTCTTC.

This sequence joins TRBV6-1 and TRBJ2-3; possibly TRBD2 for D (5 bases). Germline loops: CDR1 MNHNS, CDR2 SASEGT. Deletions cut 5 bases from V and 2 bases from J, with 14 bases between. The CDR3 totals 15 residues. CDR3 protein: CASSSLSAITDTQYF. CDR3 coding DNA: TGTGCCAGCAGTTCGCTTAGCGCAATCACAGATACGCAGTATTTT.

The chain carries TRBV4-2 and TRBJ2-3; D gene ambiguous. CDR1 and CDR2 (germline): LGHNA, YNFKEQ. The V end lost 1 base, the J end lost 0 bases, and 14 bases lay between the germline ends. The CDR3 sequence is 17 residues long. Here the CDR3 DNA reads TGTGCCAGCAGCCAAGTCTCCCGGGCTTTTAGCACAGATACGCAGTATTTT. Protein product: CASSQVSRAFSTDTQYF.

CDR3 DNA sequence: TGTGCCAGTAGTATAGGAGGGGGCGCCTGGGAGACCCAGTACTTC. Translating it yields CASSIGGGAWETQYF. The J gene is TRBJ2-5, the V gene TRBV19, with 7 bases aligning to TRBD1. V shed 1 base and J 5 bases; nucleotides not matched to a gene: 7. Germline V lookup: CDR1 LNHDA, CDR2 SQIVND (reference sequence). This CDR3 has 15 amino acids.

This chain joins TRBV19 and TRBJ1-2; tentatively, D is TRBD1 (6 bases). The ends were cut back, 6 bases at V and 3 bases at J, with 8 bases in the middle. This CDR3 comprises 12 residues. From germline, CDR1 is LNHDA and CDR2 SQIVND (reference sequence). The CDR3 DNA reads TGTGCCAGTAGAGGGGGGGACTATGGCTACACCTTC. As protein: CASRGGDYGYTF.

V is TRBV28 and J is TRBJ1-2; D is uncertain. Germline CDR1 and CDR2: MDHEN and SYDVKM. Between the trimmed V and J ends, which lost 9 bases and 3 bases, there was a span of 14 bases. The CDR3 extends over 13 amino acids. The CDR3 DNA sequence: TGTGCCAGTAGACCGACGATTGACTATGGCTACACCTTC. The encoded protein is CASRPTIDYGYTF.